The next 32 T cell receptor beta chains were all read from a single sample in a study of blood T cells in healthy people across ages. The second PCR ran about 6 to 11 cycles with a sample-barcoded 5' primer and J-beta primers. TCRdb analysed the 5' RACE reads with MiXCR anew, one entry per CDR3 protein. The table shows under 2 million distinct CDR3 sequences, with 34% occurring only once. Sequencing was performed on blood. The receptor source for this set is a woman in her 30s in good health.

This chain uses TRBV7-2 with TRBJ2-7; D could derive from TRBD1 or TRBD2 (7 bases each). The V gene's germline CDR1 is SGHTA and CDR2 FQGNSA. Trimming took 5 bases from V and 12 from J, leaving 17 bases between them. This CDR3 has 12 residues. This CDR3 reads CASSPGGRGTYF. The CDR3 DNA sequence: TGTGCCAGCAGCCCGGGGGGCAGGGGGACGTACTTC.

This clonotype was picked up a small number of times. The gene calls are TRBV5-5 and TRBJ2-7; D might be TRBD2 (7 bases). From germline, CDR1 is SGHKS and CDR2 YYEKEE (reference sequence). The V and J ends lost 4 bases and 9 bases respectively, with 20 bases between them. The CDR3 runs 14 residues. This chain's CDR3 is CASSPEGGMEVQYF. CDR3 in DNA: TGTGCCAGCAGCCCCGAGGGGGGGATGGAGGTGCAGTACTTC. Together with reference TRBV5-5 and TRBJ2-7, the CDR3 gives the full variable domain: DAGVTQSPTHLIKTRGQQVTLRCSPISGHKSVSWYQQVLGQGPQFIFQYYEKEERGRGNFPDRFSARQFPNYSSELNVNALLLGDSALYLCASSPEGGMEVQYFGPGTRLTVT.

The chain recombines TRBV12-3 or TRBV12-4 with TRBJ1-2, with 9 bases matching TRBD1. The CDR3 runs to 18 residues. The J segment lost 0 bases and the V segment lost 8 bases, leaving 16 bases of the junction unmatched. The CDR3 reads CASSDFRDRAPSNYGYTF. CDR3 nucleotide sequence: TGTGCCAGCTCAGATTTCCGGGACAGGGCGCCTTCTAACTATGGCTACACCTTC.

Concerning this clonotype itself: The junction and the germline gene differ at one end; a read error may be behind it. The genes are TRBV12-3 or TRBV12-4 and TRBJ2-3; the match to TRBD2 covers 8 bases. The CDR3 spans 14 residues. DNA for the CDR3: TGTGCCAGCAGTTATAGCGGGAATGAAGATGCGCAGTATTTT. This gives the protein CASSYSGNEDAQYF.

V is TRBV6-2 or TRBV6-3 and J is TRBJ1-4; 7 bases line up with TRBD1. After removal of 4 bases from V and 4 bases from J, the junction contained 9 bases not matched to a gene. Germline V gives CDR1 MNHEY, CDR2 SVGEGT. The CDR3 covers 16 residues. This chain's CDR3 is CASSSRLTGFNEKLFF. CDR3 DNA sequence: TGTGCCAGCAGTTCCCGGCTGACAGGGTTTAATGAAAAACTGTTTTTT.

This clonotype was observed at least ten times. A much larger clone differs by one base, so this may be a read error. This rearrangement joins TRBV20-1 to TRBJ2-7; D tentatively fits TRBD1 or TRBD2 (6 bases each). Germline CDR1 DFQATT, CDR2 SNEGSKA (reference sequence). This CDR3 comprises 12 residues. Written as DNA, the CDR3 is TGCAGGGCTAAGGGGGGATCCTACGAGCAGTACTTC. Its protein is CRAKGGSYEQYF.

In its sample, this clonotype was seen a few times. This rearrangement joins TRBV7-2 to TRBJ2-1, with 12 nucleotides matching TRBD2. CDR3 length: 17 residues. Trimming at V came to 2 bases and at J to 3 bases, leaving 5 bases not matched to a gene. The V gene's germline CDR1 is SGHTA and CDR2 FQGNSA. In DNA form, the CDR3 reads TGTGCCAGCAGCTTACGACTAGCGGGAGACCTCTACAATGAGCAGTTCTTC. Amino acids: CASSLRLAGDLYNEQFF.

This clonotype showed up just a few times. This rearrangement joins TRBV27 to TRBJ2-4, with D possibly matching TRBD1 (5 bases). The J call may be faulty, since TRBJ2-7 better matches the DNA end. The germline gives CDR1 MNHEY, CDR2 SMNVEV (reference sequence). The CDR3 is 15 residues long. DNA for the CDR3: TGTGCCAGCAGCACCTCAGGGAAGGGTTACTACGAGCAGTACTTC. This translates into CASSTSGKGYYEQYF.

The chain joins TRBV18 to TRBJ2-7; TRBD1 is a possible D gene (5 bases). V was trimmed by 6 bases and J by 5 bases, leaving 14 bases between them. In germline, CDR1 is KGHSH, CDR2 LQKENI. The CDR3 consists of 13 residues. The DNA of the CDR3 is TGTGCCAGCTCCCGACCGGAAGGGGACGAGCAGTACTTC. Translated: CASSRPEGDEQYF.

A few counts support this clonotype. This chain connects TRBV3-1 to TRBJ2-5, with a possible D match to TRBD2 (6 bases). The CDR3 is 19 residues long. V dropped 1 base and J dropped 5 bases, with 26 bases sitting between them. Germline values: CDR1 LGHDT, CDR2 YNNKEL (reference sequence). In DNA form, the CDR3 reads TGTGCCAGCAGCCAAGTGGGCCCGGGCAGGAGGGCCAGACGGGAGACCCAGTACTTC. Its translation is CASSQVGPGRRARRETQYF.

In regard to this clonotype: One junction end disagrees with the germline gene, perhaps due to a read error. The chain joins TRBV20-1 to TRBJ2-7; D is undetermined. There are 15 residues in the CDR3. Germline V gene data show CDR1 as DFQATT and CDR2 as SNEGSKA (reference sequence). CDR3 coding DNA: TGCAGTGCTGGAGATGGGTGGGATCCCTCCTACGAGCAGTACTTC. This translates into CSAGDGWDPSYEQYF.

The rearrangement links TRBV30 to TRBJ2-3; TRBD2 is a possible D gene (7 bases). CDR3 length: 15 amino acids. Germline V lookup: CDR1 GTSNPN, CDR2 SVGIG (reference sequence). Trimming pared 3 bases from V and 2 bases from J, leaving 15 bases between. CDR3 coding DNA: TGTGCCTGGAGGAAGGGGGGGATATCCACAGATACGCAGTATTTT. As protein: CAWRKGGISTDTQYF.

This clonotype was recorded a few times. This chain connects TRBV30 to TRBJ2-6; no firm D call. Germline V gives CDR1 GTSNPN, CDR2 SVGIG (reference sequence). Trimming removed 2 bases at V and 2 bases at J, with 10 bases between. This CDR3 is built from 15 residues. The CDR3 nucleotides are TGTGCCTGGAGTCCGGGTTCTCCTGGGGCCAACGTCCTGACTTTC. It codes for CAWSPGSPGANVLTF.

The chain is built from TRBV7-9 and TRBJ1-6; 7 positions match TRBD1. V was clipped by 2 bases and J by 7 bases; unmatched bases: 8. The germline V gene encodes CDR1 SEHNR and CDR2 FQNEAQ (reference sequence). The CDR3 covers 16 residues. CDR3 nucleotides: TGTGCCAGCAGCTTATCGGCCAGGGGGATCAATTCACCCCTCCACTTT. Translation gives CASSLSARGINSPLHF.

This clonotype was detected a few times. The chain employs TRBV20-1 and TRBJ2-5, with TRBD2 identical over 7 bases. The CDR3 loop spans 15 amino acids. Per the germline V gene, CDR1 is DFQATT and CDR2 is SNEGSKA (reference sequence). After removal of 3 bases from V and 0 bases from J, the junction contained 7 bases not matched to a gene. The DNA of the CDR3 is TGCAGTGCTAGGGTCGTGGGGGGGTACCAAGAGACCCAGTACTTC. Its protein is CSARVVGGYQETQYF.

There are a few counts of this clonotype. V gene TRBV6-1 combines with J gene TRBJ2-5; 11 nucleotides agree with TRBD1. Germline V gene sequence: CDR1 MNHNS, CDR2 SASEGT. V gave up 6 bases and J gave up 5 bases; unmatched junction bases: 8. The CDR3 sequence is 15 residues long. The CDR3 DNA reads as TGTGCCAGCAGGCGGGGACAGGGGGAGTTGGAGACCCAGTACTTC. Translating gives CASRRGQGELETQYF.

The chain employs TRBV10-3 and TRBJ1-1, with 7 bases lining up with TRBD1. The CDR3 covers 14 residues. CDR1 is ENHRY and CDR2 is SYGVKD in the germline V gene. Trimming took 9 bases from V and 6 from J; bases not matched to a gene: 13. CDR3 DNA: TGTGCCATTCGCCCGAACCAGGGGGGCTCTGAAGCTTTCTTT. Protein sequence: CAIRPNQGGSEAFF.

The DNA for the CDR3 is TGTGCCACCAGTCAAGACAATGAGCAGTTCTTC. Translation: CATSQDNEQFF. The chain combines TRBV24-1 with TRBJ2-1, with D unresolved. V lost 6 bases and J lost 5, with 4 bases in between. Germline V gene data show CDR1 as KGHDR and CDR2 as SFDVKD. The CDR3 totals 11 residues.

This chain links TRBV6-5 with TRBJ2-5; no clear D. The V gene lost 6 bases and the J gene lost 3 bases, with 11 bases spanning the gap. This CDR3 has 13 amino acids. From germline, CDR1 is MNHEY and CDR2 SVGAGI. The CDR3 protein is CASRSDLEETQYF. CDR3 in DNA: TGTGCCAGCAGGAGTGACTTAGAAGAGACCCAGTACTTC.

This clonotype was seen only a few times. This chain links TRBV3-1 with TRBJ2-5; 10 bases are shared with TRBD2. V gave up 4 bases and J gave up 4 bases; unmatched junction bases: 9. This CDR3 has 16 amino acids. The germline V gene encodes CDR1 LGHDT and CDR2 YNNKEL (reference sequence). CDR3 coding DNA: TGTGCCAGCAGCCTCACGGGTCCTAGCGGGGGAGAGACCCAGTACTTC. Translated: CASSLTGPSGGETQYF.

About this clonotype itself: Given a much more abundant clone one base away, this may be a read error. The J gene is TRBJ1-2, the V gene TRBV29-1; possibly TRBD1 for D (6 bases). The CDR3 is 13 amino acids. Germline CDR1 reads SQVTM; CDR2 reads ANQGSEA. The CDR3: CSVEALDRTGHTF. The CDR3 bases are TGCAGCGTTGAGGCGTTGGACAGAACTGGCCACACCTTC.

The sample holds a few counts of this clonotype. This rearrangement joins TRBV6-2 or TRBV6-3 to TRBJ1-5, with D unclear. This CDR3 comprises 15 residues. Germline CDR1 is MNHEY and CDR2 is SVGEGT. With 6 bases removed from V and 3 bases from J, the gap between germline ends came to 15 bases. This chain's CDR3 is CASSPTGRNNQPQHF. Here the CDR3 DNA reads TGTGCCAGCAGCCCCACCGGGAGAAACAATCAGCCCCAGCATTTT.

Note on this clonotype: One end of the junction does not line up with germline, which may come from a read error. The CDR3, as DNA: TGCAATGCTAGAGATCTCGGTAGGGTCCACGAGCAGTACTTC. This encodes CNARDLGRVHEQYF. The chain links TRBV20-1 to TRBJ2-7, with D uncertain. The V gene's germline CDR1 is DFQATT and CDR2 SNEGSKA (reference sequence). The CDR3 length is 14 residues.

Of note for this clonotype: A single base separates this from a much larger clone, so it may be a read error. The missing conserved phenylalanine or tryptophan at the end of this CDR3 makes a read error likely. Here the CDR3 DNA reads TGCAGCGTTGAGACTAGTGGCTTCGAGCAGTTCTGC. Residues: CSVETSGFEQFC. The V call is TRBV29-1, the J call TRBJ2-1, with D possibly matching TRBD2 (6 bases). The ends were cut back, 3 bases at V and 10 bases at J, with 13 bases in the middle. The CDR3 sequence is 12 residues long. CDR1 and CDR2 (germline): SQVTM, ANQGSEA.

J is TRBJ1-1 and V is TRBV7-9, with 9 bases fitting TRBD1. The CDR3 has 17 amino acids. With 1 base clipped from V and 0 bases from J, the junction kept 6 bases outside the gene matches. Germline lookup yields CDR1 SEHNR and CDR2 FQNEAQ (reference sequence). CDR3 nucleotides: TGTGCCAGCAGCTTAGGGGACAGGGACTACATGAACACTGAAGCTTTCTTT. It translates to CASSLGDRDYMNTEAFF.

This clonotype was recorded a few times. This CDR3 reads CAWRGDHYNEQFF. Written as DNA, the CDR3 is TGTGCCTGGAGGGGGGACCATTACAATGAGCAGTTCTTC. The chain carries TRBV30 and TRBJ2-1; either TRBD1 or TRBD2 may fit D (5 bases each). The CDR3 has 13 residues. V was trimmed by 3 bases and J by 4 bases, leaving 10 bases between them. CDR1 is GTSNPN, CDR2 SVGIG, per germline (reference sequence).

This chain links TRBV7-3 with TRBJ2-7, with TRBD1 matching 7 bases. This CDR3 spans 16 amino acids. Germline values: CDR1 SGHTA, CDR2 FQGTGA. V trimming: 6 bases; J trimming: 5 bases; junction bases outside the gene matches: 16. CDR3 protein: CASRAHRDSPSHEQYF. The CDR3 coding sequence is TGTGCCAGCAGGGCCCACCGGGACAGTCCTAGTCACGAGCAGTACTTC.

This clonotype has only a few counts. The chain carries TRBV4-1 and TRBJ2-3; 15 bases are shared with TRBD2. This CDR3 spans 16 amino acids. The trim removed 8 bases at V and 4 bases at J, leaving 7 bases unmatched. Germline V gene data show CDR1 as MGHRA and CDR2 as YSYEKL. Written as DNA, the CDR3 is TGCGCCAGCGGGGGGACTAGCGGGGGGAGTCCAGATACGCAGTATTTT. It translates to CASGGTSGGSPDTQYF.

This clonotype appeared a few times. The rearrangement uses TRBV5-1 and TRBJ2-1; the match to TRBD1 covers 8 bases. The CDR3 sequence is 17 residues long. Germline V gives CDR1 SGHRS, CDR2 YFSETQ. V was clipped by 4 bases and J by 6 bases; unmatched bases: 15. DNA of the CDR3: TGCGCCAGCAGCCTACGGACAGGGATGTTAGTCGGCAATGAGCAGTTCTTC. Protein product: CASSLRTGMLVGNEQFF.

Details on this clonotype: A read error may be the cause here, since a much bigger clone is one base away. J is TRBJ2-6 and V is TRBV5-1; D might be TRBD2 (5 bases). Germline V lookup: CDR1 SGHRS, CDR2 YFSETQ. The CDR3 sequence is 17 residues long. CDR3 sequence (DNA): TGCGCCTGCAGCTGGACTCCGACGACTCCAGGGGCCAACGTCCTGACTTTC. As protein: CACSWTPTTPGANVLTF.

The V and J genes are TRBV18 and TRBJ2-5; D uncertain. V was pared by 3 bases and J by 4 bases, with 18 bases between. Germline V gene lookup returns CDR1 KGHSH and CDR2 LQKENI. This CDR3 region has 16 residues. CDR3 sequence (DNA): TGTGCCAGCTCACCGCCGGCTACAAACCGCTTAGAGACCCAGTACTTC. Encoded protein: CASSPPATNRLETQYF. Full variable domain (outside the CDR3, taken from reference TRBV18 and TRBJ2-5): NAGVMQNPRHLVRRRGQEARLRCSPMKGHSHVYWYRQLPEEGLKFMVYLQKENIIDESGMPKERFSAEFPKEGPSILRIQQVVRGDSAAYFCASSPPATNRLETQYFGPGTRLLVL.

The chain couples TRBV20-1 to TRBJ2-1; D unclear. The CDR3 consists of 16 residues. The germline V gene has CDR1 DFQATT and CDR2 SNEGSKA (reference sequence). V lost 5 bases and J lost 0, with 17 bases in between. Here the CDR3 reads CSASPGLSSSYNEQFF. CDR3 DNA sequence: TGCAGTGCTTCCCCCGGGCTCTCGAGCTCCTACAATGAGCAGTTCTTC.